This passage covers 9 T cell receptor beta chains from one sample sequenced in a study of blood T cell repertoires in COVID-19. Clones were read by immunoSEQ multiplex PCR, and TCRdb kept only the in-frame ones, dropping some. This table holds roughly 140,000 clones, 88% found once. Material for sequencing was peripheral blood. These receptors were taken from a man aged 65-85 years with acute or convalescent COVID-19.

To note about this clone: The germline gene is not matched at one end of the junction; a read error may be the cause. This chain joins TRBV28 and TRBJ2-1; 9 bases line up with TRBD1. Germline V gene lookup returns CDR1 MDHEN and CDR2 SYDVKM. The CDR3 runs 13 residues. The DNA for the CDR3 is TGTGCCAGCACTTTACAGGGGGCTTGGGAGCAGTTCTTC. Protein: CASTLQGAWEQFF.

The chain combines TRBV2 with TRBJ1-2; TRBD1 matches at 12 bases. With V trimmed by 6 bases and J by 7 bases, 3 bases remained unmatched. The length of the CDR3 is 13 residues. The germline V gene has CDR1 SNHLY and CDR2 FYNNEI. The CDR3 nucleotides are TGTGCCAGCAGGGGACAGGGGGCTGGTGGCTACACCTTC. It yields the protein CASRGQGAGGYTF.

The J gene is TRBJ1-1, the V gene TRBV19, with 7 bases identical to TRBD1. V gave up 5 bases and J gave up 4 bases; unmatched junction bases: 13. This CDR3 has 16 amino acids. CDR1 and CDR2 (germline): LNHDA, SQIVND (reference sequence). CDR3 sequence reads: CASSSPDRVHSTEAFF. The DNA of the CDR3 is TGTGCCAGTAGTTCACCAGACAGGGTTCATAGCACTGAAGCTTTCTTT.

The gene calls are TRBV9 and TRBJ1-2; 8 bases match TRBD1. J lost 0 bases, V lost 3 bases, and 4 bases had no gene match. From germline, CDR1 is SGDLS and CDR2 YYNGEE. CDR3 length: 15 residues. For the CDR3, the DNA is TGTGCCAGCAGCGAGCAGGGGGCTGCTAACTATGGCTACACCTTC. It is translated as CASSEQGAANYGYTF.

The chain carries TRBV28 and TRBJ2-4; 10 bases fit TRBD1. The CDR3 totals 15 residues. Looked up from germline, CDR1 is MDHEN and CDR2 is SYDVKM. V was clipped by 6 bases and J by 2 bases; unmatched bases: 4. The CDR3 DNA follows: TGTGCCAGCAGCCGGACAGGGGGACCCAAAAACATTCAGTACTTC. Protein product: CASSRTGGPKNIQYF.

This clone showed up just a few times. The chain has TRBV7-9 and TRBJ1-5; no clear D gene. The CDR3 loop spans 13 amino acids. The germline V gene has CDR1 SEHNR and CDR2 FQNEAQ (reference sequence). V lost 5 bases, J lost 2 bases, and 7 bases lay in between. The CDR3 loop is CASSPQGNQPQHF. Written as DNA, the CDR3 is TGTGCCAGCAGCCCCCAGGGCAATCAGCCCCAGCATTTT. Supplemented by reference TRBV7-9 and TRBJ1-5, the full variable domain reads DTGVSQNPRHKITKRGQNVTFRCDPISEHNRLYWYRQTLGQGPEFLTYFQNEAQLEKSRLLSDRFSAERPKGSFSTLEIQRTEQGDSAMYLCASSPQGNQPQHFGDGTRLSIL.

The gene calls are TRBV13 and TRBJ2-2; D ambiguous. The CDR3 is 14 amino acids. V lost 5 bases and J lost 1, with 8 bases in between. Germline V gene data show CDR1 as PRHDT and CDR2 as FYEKMQ (reference sequence). The CDR3 nucleotides read TGTGCCAGCAGCCCCAGACAGAACACCGGGGAGCTGTTTTTT. This encodes CASSPRQNTGELFF.

This clone was detected only once. The chain carries TRBV2 and TRBJ2-7; possibly TRBD2 for D (5 bases). With 6 bases removed from V and 0 bases from J, the gap between germline ends came to 12 bases. CDR1 is SNHLY, CDR2 FYNNEI, per germline. The CDR3 is 14 residues long. The DNA of the CDR3 is TGTGCCAGCAGGAAGGTGGGGAGCTCCTACGAGCAGTACTTC. This encodes CASRKVGSSYEQYF.

The chain uses TRBV6-1 and TRBJ1-3, with a tentative D call TRBD1 (5 bases). Germline CDR1 MNHNS, CDR2 SASEGT. With 1 base removed from V and 7 bases from J, the gap between germline ends came to 8 bases. The CDR3 length is 13 residues. CDR3 in DNA: TGTGCCAGCAGTGAAGGGGGCGATAACACCATATATTTT. Protein sequence: CASSEGGDNTIYF.